These 10 T cell receptor beta chains originate from one sample sequenced in a study of control samples from healthy donors and cancer patients. This table comes from immunoSEQ multiplex PCR, and its TCRdb copy is limited to in-frame clones, with some not included. The sample carries over 85,000 clones, around 89% recorded once. The specimen sequenced was PBMCs. The receptors shown here come from a woman aged 60-75 years with lung cancer.

The chain employs TRBV3-1 (or the pseudogene TRBV3-2) and TRBJ1-5, with D perhaps matching TRBD1 (5 bases). The CDR3 is 14 amino acids. The ends were cut back, 2 bases at V and 6 bases at J, with 11 bases in the middle. CDR1 and CDR2 (germline): LGHDT, YNNKEL (reference sequence). The CDR3 here is CASSQQGWRQPQHF. Written as DNA, the CDR3 is TGTGCCAGCAGCCAACAGGGTTGGCGTCAGCCCCAGCATTTT.

The J gene is TRBJ2-7, the V gene TRBV4-2; possibly TRBD1 for D (6 bases). V lost 0 bases to trimming and J lost 5 bases, with 17 bases between them. In germline, CDR1 is LGHNA, CDR2 YNFKEQ. The CDR3 is 16 amino acids. The CDR3 reads CASSQDPGVARNEQYF. DNA for the CDR3: TGTGCCAGCAGCCAAGACCCAGGGGTAGCGAGGAACGAGCAGTACTTC.

This clone was detected once. The V and J genes are TRBV27 and TRBJ1-6; tentatively, D is TRBD1 (6 bases). From germline, CDR1 is MNHEY and CDR2 SMNVEV (reference sequence). V lost 2 bases to trimming and J lost 4 bases, with 18 bases between them. The length of the CDR3 is 18 residues. CDR3 protein: CASSLTGARGRYNSPLHF. The CDR3 nucleotides read TGTGCCAGCAGTTTAACGGGGGCGAGAGGACGGTATAATTCACCCCTCCACTTT.

This chain connects TRBV5-1 to TRBJ1-6, with 7 bases identical to TRBD1. The CDR3 is made up of 14 amino acids. Germline V gene sequence: CDR1 SGHRS, CDR2 YFSETQ. J was trimmed by 10 bases and V by 4 bases; bases with no gene match: 8. CDR3 sequence reads: CASSPGQAGSPLHF. The CDR3 nucleotides are TGCGCCAGCAGCCCCGGACAGGCAGGATCACCCCTCCACTTT.

The chain links TRBV5-6 to TRBJ1-5; TRBD1 agrees at 9 bases. This CDR3 is 15 amino acids long. V gave up 4 bases and J gave up 7 bases; unmatched junction bases: 9. Per the germline V gene, CDR1 is SGHDT and CDR2 is YYEEEE. CDR3 in amino acids: CASSLGGTGIQPQHF. The CDR3 bases are TGTGCCAGCAGCCTTGGGGGGACAGGGATCCAGCCCCAGCATTTT.

This rearrangement joins TRBV7-9 to TRBJ1-1, with no clear D. The CDR3 runs to 11 residues. Germline CDR1 and CDR2: SEHNR and FQNEAQ (reference sequence). Trimming shortened V by 7 bases and J by 2 bases, and 5 bases separated the two germline ends. DNA for the CDR3: TGTGCCAGCATGCGTAACACTGAAGCTTTCTTT. It yields the protein CASMRNTEAFF.

The chain joins TRBV27 to TRBJ2-5, with a tentative D call TRBD1 (6 bases). This CDR3 comprises 15 residues. The germline CDR1 and CDR2 sequences are MNHEY and SMNVEV (reference sequence). Between the trimmed V and J ends, which lost 4 bases and 5 bases, there was a span of 17 bases. This chain's CDR3 is CASSSTGTMGETQYF. CDR3 DNA: TGTGCCAGCAGTTCAACCGGGACAATGGGGGAGACCCAGTACTTC.

In this sample, this clone turned up once. This chain uses TRBV6-5 with TRBJ1-2, with a possible D match to TRBD1 (5 bases). This CDR3 region has 14 residues. CDR1 MNHEY and CDR2 SVGAGI come from the germline V gene. V was clipped by 5 bases and J by 5 bases, with 15 bases between them. CDR3 sequence reads: CASSKVDKPYGYTF. The CDR3, as DNA: TGTGCCAGCAGTAAGGTGGACAAGCCTTATGGCTACACCTTC.

In its sample, this clone was seen many times. The chain employs TRBV7-9 and TRBJ2-7; tentatively, D is TRBD1 (6 bases). The CDR3 runs 15 residues. Germline V gives CDR1 SEHNR, CDR2 FQNEAQ (reference sequence). V was trimmed by 5 bases and J by 0 bases, leaving 14 bases between them. CDR3 in DNA: TGTGCCAGCAGCCCCCTCAGGGGAAGCTCCTACGAGCAGTACTTC. It yields the protein CASSPLRGSSYEQYF.

The chain carries TRBV6-1 and TRBJ2-2, with D possibly being TRBD1 (5 bases). Trimming removed 2 bases from V and 1 base from J, with 11 bases in between. The CDR3 is 16 amino acids. Germline V lookup: CDR1 MNHNS, CDR2 SASEGT. The CDR3 reads CASSELQGMNTGELFF. CDR3 sequence (DNA): TGTGCCAGCAGTGAACTCCAGGGTATGAACACCGGGGAGCTGTTTTTT.